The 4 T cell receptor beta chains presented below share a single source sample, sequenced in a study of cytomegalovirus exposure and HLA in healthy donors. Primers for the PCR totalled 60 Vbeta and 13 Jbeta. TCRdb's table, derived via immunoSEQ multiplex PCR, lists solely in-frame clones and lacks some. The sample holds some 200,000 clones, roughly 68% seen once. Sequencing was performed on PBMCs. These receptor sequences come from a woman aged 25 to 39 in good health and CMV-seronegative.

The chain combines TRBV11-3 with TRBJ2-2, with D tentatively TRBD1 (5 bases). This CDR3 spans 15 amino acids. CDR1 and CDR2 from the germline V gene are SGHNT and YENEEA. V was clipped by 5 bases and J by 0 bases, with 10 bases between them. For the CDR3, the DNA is TGTGCCAGCAGCCGAGACAGTTCGAACACCGGGGAGCTGTTTTTT. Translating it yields CASSRDSSNTGELFF. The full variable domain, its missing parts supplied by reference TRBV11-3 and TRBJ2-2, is EAGVVQSPRYKIIEKKQPVAFWCNPISGHNTLYWYLQNLGQGPELLIRYENEEAVDDSQLPKDRFSAERLKGVDSTLKIQPAELGDSAVYLCASSRDSSNTGELFFGEGSRLTVL.

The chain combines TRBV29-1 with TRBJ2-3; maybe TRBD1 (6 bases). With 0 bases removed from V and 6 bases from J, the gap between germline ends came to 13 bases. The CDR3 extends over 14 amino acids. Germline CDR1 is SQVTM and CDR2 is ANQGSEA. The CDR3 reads CSVEESEQGDTQYF. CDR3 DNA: TGCAGCGTTGAAGAGAGCGAACAGGGCGATACGCAGTATTTT.

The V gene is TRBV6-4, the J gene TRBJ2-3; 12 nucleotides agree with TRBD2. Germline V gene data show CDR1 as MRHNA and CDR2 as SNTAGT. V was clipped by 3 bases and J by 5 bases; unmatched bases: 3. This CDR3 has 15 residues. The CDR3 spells CASSEEGLAGDTQYF. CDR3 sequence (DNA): TGTGCCAGCAGTGAGGAGGGACTAGCGGGAGATACGCAGTATTTT.

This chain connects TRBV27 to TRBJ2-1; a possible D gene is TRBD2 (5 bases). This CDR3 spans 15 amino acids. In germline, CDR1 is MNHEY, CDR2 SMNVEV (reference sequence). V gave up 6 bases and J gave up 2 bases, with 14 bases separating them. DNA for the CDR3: TGTGCCAGCAGGGCCCAGCGGTTCGCCTACAATGAGCAGTTCTTC. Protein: CASRAQRFAYNEQFF.